These 3 T cell receptor beta chains came from one sample sequenced in a study of blood T cell repertoires in COVID-19. The protocol was immunoSEQ multiplex PCR, while the TCRdb copy is restricted to in-frame clones and leaves out a portion. Of over 150,000 clones in the sample, under 90% were seen once. The sample consisted of peripheral blood. The receptors derive from a woman of 80 years or more with active or convalescent COVID-19.

The J gene is TRBJ1-3, the V gene TRBV5-1, with D uncertain. Deletions cut 5 bases from V and 4 bases from J, with 10 bases between. Germline V lookup: CDR1 SGHRS, CDR2 YFSETQ. The CDR3 spans 13 residues. For the CDR3, the DNA is TGCGCCAGCAGAGGGCCGGGAGGAAACACCATATATTTT. Protein sequence: CASRGPGGNTIYF.

V is TRBV30 and J is TRBJ1-6; 9 bases map to TRBD1. The CDR3 is 19 amino acids. The germline V gene encodes CDR1 GTSNPN and CDR2 SVGIG (reference sequence). Losses at the gene ends were 5 bases for V and 0 bases for J; bases not matched to a gene: 14. The CDR3 sequence is CAWSGILTGGNSYNSPLHF. The CDR3 DNA reads TGTGCCTGGTCCGGTATACTGACAGGGGGAAACTCCTATAATTCACCCCTCCACTTT.

V gene TRBV2 combines with J gene TRBJ2-1; the D is unclear. The CDR3 has 14 amino acids. Trimming removed 2 bases from V and 5 bases from J, with 10 bases in between. Looked up from germline, CDR1 is SNHLY and CDR2 is FYNNEI. This CDR3 reads CASSEQQQNNEQFF. Here the CDR3 DNA reads TGTGCCAGCAGTGAACAACAGCAGAACAATGAGCAGTTCTTC.